A single T cell receptor beta chain is shown here with its context. CDR3 size: 17 residues. Germline values: CDR1 SGHTA, CDR2 FQGNSA. Germline trimming cut 1 base from V and 5 bases from J; bases unmatched to any gene: 14. Sequencing used immunoSEQ multiplex PCR; TCRdb keeps in-frame clones, though not all of them. The sample lists fewer than 25,000 clones, under 45% occurring once. The source of the sample is a study of graft-versus-host responses after intestinal transplantation. Study-wide results and caveats: The authors found GvH clones in recipient marrow, some appearing first in ileum or blood.

The TCR sequence derives from a human patient who received an intestinal transplant. Sequencing used alloreactive CD4+ T cells from a mixed lymphocyte reaction culture, obtained before intestinal transplant. Documented subset: CFSE-low proliferating T cells sorted from roughly six-day pre-transplant mixed lymphocyte reaction (GvH or HvG direction). The chain couples TRBV7-2 to TRBJ2-7; TRBD2 aligns across 7 bases. The CDR3 protein is CASSLVVGSGNKNEQYF. DNA for the CDR3: TGTGCCAGCAGCTTAGTCGTGGGGAGCGGGAATAAGAACGAGCAGTACTTC.